This T cell receptor beta chain was captured by sequencing in a study of CD8 T cells in Susac syndrome. J gave up 7 bases and V 4 bases, and 10 bases lay outside the gene matches. The CDR3 runs to 16 residues. Germline V gene sequence: CDR1 SNHLY, CDR2 FYNNEI. RNA in amounts of roughly 0.5 to 1 ug was reverse transcribed with random hexamers. In TCRdb, the immunoSEQ multiplex PCR reads were re-called with MiXCR into one record per CDR3 protein. There are approximately 80,000 distinct CDR3 sequences in the sample; less than 95% occur only once, and about 0.5% lies in the top ten. The receptor was isolated from a human donor with Susac syndrome. The sample consisted of CD8+ T cells from PBMCs. The chain links TRBV2 to TRBJ1-6; 7 nucleotides align to TRBD1. The CDR3 DNA sequence: TGTGCCAGCAGTGGCTTACGGGACAGTACGAATTCACCCCTCCACTTT. Amino acids: CASSGLRDSTNSPLHF.